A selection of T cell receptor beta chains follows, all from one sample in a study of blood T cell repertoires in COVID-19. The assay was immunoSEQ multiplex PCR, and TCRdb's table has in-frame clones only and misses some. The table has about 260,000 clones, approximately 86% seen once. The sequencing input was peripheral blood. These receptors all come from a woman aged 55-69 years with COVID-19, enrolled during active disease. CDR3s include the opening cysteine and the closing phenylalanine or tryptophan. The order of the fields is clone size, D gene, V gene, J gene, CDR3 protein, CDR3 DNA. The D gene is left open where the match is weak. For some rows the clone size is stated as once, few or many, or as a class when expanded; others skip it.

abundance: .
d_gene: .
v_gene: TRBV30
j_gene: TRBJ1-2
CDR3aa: CAWDGRKVRTADSYGYTF
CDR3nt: TGTGCCTGGGACGGGAGGAAAGTCCGGACAGCTGATTCCTATGGCTACACCTTC

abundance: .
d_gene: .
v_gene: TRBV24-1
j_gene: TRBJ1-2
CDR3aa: CATSDYDSPYGYTF
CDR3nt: TGTGCCACCAGTGATTACGATAGCCCTTATGGCTACACCTTC

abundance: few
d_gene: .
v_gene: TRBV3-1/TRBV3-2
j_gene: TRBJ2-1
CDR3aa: CASRALTRADNEQFF
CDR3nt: TGTGCCAGCAGGGCCCTCACGAGGGCGGACAATGAGCAGTTCTTC

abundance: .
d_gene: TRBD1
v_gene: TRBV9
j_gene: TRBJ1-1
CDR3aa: CASGRQGITEAFF
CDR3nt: TGTGCCAGCGGACGACAGGGAATCACTGAAGCTTTCTTT

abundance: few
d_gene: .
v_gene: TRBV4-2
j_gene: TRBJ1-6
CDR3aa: CASSRSVQEGDSPLHF
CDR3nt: TGTGCCAGCAGCCGATCTGTCCAAGAGGGTGATTCACCCCTCCACTTT

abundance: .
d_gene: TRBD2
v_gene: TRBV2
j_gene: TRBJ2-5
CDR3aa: CASASSGSGLFGETQYF
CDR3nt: TGTGCCAGCGCGTCTAGCGGGAGCGGTCTGTTTGGAGAGACCCAGTACTTC

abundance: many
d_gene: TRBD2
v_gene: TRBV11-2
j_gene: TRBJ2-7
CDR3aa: CASSRLAGAYEQYF
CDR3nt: TGTGCCAGCAGCCGACTAGCGGGGGCCTACGAGCAGTACTTC

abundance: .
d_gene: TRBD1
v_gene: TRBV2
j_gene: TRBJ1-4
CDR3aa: CASSEQGVLEKLFF
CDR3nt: TGTGCCAGCAGTGAACAGGGGGTTTTAGAAAAACTGTTTTTT

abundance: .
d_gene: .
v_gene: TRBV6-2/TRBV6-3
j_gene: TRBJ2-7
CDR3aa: CASSYSMTRNYEQYF
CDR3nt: TGTGCCAGCAGTTACTCGATGACTAGGAACTACGAGCAGTACTTC

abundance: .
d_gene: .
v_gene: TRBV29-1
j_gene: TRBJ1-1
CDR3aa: CSVYTGLAEAFF
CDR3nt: TGCAGCGTCTACACAGGGTTGGCTGAAGCTTTCTTT

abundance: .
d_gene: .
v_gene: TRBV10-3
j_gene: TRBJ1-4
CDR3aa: CAISPRPGSTNEKLFF
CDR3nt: TGTGCCATCAGCCCTAGGCCAGGGTCAACTAATGAAAAACTGTTTTTT

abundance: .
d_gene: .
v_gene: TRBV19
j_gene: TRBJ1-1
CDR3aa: CASSTYLRSQSTEAFF
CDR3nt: TGTGCCAGTAGTACATACCTTCGGAGTCAAAGCACTGAAGCTTTCTTT

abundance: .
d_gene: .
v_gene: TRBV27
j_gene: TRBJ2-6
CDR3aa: CASRPRWSSGANVLTF
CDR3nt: TGTGCCAGCAGGCCACGGTGGAGCTCTGGGGCCAACGTCCTGACTTTC

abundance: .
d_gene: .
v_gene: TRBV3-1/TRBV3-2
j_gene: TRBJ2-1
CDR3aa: CASSPTQVSEQFF
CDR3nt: TGTGCCAGCAGTCCTACACAGGTATCTGAGCAGTTCTTC

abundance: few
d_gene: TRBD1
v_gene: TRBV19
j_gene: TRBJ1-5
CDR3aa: CASSLTGGDQPQHF
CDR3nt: TGTGCCAGTAGTCTGACAGGGGGCGATCAGCCCCAGCATTTT

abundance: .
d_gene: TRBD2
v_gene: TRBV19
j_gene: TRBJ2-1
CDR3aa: CASSIVGTSSYNEQFF
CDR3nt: TGTGCCAGTAGTATAGTGGGGACTAGCTCCTACAATGAGCAGTTCTTC

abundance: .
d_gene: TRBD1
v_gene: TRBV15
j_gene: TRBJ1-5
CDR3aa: CATSRDRGQNQPQHF
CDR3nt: TGTGCCACCAGCAGAGATCGGGGACAGAATCAGCCCCAGCATTTT

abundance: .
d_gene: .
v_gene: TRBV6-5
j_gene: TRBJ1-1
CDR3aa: CASSYASFSEAFF
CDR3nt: TGTGCCAGCAGTTACGCCAGTTTCTCTGAAGCTTTCTTT

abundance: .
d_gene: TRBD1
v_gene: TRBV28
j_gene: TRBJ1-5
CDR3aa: CASSRRTGGHQPQHF
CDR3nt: TGTGCCAGCAGCCGAAGGACAGGGGGGCATCAGCCCCAGCATTTT

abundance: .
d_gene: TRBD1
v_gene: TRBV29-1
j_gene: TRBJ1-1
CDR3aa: CSGNRGSTEAFF
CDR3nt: TGCAGCGGAAACAGGGGGAGCACTGAAGCTTTCTTT

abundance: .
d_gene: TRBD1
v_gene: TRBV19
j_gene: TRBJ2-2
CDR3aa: CASSAGGFGELFF
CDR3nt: TGTGCCAGTAGTGCAGGGGGCTTCGGGGAGCTGTTTTTT

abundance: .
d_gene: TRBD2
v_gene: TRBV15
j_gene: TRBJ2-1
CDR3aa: CATSRRLAGGPNYNEQFF
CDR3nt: TGTGCCACCAGCAGAAGATTAGCGGGAGGGCCGAACTACAATGAGCAGTTCTTC

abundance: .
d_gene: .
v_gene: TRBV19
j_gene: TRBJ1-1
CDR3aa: CASSSTGNTEAFF
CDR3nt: TGTGCCAGTAGCTCTACAGGGAACACTGAAGCTTTCTTT

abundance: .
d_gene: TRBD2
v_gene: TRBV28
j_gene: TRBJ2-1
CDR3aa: CAHQSSGRYNEQFF
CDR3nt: TGTGCCCACCAGTCTAGCGGGAGATACAATGAGCAGTTCTTC

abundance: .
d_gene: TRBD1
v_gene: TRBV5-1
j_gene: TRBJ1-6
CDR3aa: CASSLEGQRGSPLHF
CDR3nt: TGCGCCAGCAGCTTGGAGGGACAGAGGGGTTCACCCCTCCACTTT

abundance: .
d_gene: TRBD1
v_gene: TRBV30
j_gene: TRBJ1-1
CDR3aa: CAWSVPGGVIGEAFF
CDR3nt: TGTGCCTGGAGTGTTCCAGGGGGCGTGATCGGTGAAGCTTTCTTT

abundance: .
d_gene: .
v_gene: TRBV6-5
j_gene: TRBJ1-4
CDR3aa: CASRDSGRKNEKLFF
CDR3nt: TGTGCCAGCAGGGACTCAGGCAGGAAGAATGAAAAACTGTTTTTT

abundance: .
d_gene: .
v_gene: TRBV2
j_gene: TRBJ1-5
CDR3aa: CASSALSGPQHF
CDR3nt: TGTGCCAGCAGTGCCCTATCAGGGCCCCAGCATTTT